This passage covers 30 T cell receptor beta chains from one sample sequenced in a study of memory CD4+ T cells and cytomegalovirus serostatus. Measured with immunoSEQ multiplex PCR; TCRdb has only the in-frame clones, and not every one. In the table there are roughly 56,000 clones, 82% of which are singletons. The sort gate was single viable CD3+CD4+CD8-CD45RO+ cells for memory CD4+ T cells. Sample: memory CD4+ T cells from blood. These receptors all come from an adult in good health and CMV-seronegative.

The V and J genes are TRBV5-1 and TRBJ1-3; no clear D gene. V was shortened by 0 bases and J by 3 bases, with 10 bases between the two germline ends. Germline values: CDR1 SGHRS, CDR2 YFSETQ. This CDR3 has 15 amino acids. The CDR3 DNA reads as TGCGCCAGCAGCTTGGCCAGCGTGGATGGAAACACCATATATTTT. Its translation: CASSLASVDGNTIYF.

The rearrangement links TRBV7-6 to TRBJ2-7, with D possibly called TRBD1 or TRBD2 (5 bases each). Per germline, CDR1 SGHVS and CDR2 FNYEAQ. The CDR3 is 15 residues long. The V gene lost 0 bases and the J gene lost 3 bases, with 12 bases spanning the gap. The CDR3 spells CASSLAMKGSYEQYF. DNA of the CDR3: TGTGCCAGCAGCTTAGCGATGAAGGGGAGCTACGAGCAGTACTTC. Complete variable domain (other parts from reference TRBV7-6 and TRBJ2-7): GAGVSQSPRYKVTKRGQDVALRCDPISGHVSLYWYRQALGQGPEFLTYFNYEAQQDKSGLPNDRFSAERPEGSISTLTIQRTEQRDSAMYRCASSLAMKGSYEQYFGPGTRLTVT.

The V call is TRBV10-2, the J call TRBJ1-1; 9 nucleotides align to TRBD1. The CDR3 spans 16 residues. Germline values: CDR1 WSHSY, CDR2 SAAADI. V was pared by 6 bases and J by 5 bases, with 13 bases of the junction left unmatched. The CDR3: CASRKTGGTFGTEAFF. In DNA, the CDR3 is TGCGCCAGCAGGAAGACAGGGGGAACCTTTGGTACTGAAGCTTTCTTT.

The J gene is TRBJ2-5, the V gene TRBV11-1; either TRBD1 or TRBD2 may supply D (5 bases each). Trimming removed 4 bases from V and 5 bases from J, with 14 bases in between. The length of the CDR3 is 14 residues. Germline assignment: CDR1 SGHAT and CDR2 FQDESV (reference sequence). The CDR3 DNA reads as TGTGCCAGCAGCTCATGGGCCGAGGGGGAGACCCAGTACTTC. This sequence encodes CASSSWAEGETQYF.

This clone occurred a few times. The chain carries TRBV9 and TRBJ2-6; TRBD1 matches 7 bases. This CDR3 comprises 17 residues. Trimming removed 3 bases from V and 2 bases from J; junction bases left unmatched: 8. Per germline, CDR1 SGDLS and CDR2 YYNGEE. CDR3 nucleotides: TGTGCCAGCAGCGCCGTTACAGGGGACCCTGGGGCCAACGTCCTGACTTTC. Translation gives CASSAVTGDPGANVLTF.

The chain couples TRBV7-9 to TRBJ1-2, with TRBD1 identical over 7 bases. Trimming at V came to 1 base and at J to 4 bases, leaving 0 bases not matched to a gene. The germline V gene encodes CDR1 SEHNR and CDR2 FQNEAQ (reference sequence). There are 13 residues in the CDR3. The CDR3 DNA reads TGTGCCAGCAGCTTAGGGACAGGCTATGGCTACACCTTC. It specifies CASSLGTGYGYTF.

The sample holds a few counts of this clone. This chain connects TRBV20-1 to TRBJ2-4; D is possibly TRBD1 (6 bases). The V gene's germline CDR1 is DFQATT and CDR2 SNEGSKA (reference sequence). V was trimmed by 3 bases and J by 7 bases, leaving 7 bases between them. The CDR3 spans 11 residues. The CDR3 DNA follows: TGCAGTGCTAGGCAGGGGAACATTCAGTACTTC. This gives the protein CSARQGNIQYF.

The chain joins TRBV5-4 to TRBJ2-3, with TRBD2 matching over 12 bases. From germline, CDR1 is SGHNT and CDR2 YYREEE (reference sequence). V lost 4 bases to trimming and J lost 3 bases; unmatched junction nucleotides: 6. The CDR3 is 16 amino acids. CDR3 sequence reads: CASSTQTSGGTDTQYF. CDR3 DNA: TGTGCCAGCAGCACCCAGACTAGCGGGGGTACAGATACGCAGTATTTT.

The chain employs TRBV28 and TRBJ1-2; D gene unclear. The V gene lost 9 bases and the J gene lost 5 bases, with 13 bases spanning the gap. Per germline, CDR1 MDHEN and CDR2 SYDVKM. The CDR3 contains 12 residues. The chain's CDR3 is CASAMTPYGYTF. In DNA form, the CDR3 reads TGTGCCAGTGCAATGACCCCATATGGCTACACCTTC.

CDR3 loop: CASVPTGLAHVGTQYF. DNA of the CDR3: TGTGCCAGCGTTCCGACGGGACTAGCACATGTGGGGACCCAGTACTTC. The chain recombines TRBV25-1 with TRBJ2-5; 9 bases match TRBD2. Germline loops: CDR1 MGHDK, CDR2 SYGVNS. Germline trimming cut 8 bases from V and 7 bases from J; bases unmatched to any gene: 17. The length of the CDR3 is 16 residues.

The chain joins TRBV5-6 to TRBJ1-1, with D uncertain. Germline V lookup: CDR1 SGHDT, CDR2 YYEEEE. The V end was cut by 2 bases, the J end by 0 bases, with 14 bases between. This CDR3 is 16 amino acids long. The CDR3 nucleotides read TGTGCCAGCAGCTTTTTTTCAGCGCGACTGAACACTGAAGCTTTCTTT. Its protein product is CASSFFSARLNTEAFF. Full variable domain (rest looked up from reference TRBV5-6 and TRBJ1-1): DAGVTQSPTHLIKTRGQQVTLRCSPKSGHDTVSWYQQALGQGPQFIFQYYEEEERQRGNFPDRFSGHQFPNYSSELNVNALLLGDSALYLCASSFFSARLNTEAFFGQGTRLTVV.

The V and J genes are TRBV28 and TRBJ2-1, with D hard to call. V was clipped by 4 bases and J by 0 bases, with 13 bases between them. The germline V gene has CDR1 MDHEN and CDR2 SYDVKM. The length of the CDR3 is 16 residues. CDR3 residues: CASSSIQVFSYNEQFF. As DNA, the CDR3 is TGTGCCAGCAGTTCAATCCAGGTTTTCTCCTACAATGAGCAGTTCTTC.

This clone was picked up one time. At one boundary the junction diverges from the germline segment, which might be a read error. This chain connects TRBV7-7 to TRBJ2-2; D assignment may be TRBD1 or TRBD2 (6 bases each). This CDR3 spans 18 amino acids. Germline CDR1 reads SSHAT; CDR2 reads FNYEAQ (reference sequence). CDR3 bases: TGTGCTAGCAGCCTACATTCCCCGGGGGCAGGGGCCACCGGGGAGCTGTTTTTT. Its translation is CASSLHSPGAGATGELFF.

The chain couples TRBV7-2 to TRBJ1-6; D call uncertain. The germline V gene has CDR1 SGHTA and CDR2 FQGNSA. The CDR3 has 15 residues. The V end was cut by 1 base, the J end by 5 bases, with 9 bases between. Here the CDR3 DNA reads TGTGCCAGCAGCTTAGAGGGCAGGCATAATTCACCCCTCCACTTT. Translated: CASSLEGRHNSPLHF.

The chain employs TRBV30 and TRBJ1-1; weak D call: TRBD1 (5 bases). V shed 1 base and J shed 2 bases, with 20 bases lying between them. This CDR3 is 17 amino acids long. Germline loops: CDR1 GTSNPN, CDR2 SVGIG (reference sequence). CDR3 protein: CAWSDKGFSLGNTEAFF. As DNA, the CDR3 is TGTGCCTGGAGTGACAAGGGGTTCTCCCTGGGCAACACTGAAGCTTTCTTT.

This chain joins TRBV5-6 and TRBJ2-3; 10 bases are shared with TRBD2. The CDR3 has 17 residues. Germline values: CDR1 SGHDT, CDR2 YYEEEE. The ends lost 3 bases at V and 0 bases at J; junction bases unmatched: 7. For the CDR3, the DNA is TGTGCCAGCAGCTCTTTAGCGGGGGGCAGAAGCACAGATACGCAGTATTTT. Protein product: CASSSLAGGRSTDTQYF.

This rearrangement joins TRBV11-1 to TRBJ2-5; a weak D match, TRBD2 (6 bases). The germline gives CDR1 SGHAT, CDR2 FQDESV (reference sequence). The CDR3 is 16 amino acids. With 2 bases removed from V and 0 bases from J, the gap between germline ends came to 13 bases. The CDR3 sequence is CASSLYVSGHQETQYF. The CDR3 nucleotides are TGTGCCAGCAGCTTATATGTGAGCGGGCACCAAGAGACCCAGTACTTC.

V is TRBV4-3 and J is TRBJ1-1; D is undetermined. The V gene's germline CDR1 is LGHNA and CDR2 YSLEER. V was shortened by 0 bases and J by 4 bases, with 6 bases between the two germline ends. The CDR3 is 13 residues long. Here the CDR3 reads CASSQETATEAFF. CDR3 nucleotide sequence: TGCGCCAGCAGCCAAGAAACGGCCACTGAAGCTTTCTTT.

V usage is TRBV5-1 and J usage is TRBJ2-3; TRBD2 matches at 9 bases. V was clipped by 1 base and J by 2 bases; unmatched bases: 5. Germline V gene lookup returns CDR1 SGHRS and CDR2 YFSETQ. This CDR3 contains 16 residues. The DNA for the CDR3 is TGCGCCAGCAGCTTGCCTAGCGGGGACCCCACAGATACGCAGTATTTT. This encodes CASSLPSGDPTDTQYF.

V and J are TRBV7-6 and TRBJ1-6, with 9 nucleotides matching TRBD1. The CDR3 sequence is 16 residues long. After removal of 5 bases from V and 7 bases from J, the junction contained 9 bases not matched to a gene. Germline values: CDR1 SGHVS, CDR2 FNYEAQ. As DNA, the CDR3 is TGTGCCAGCAGCCCGGACAGGGGAAAGGAAAATTCACCCCTCCACTTT. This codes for CASSPDRGKENSPLHF.

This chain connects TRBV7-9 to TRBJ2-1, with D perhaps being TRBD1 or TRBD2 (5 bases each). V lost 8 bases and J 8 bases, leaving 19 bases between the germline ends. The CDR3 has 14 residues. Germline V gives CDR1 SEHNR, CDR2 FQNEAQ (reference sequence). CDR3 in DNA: TGTGCCAGCCATGGGGACGCTAGGGTCGATGAGCAGTTCTTC. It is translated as CASHGDARVDEQFF. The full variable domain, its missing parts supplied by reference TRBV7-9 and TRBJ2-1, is DTGVSQNPRHKITKRGQNVTFRCDPISEHNRLYWYRQTLGQGPEFLTYFQNEAQLEKSRLLSDRFSAERPKGSFSTLEIQRTEQGDSAMYLCASHGDARVDEQFFGPGTRLTVL.

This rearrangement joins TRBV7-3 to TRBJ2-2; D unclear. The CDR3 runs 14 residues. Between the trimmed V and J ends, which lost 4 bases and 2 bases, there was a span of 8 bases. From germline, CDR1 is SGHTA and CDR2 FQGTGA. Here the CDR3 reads CASSYNRNTGELFF. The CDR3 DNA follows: TGTGCCAGCAGCTACAATCGTAACACCGGGGAGCTGTTTTTT.

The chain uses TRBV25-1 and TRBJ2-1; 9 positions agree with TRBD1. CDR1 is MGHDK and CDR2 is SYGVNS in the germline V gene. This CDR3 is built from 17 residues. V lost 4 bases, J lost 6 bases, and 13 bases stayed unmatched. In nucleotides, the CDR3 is TGTGCCAGCAGTGGGGCCGGCCGTGGGACAGGGCTCAATGAGCAGTTCTTC. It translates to CASSGAGRGTGLNEQFF.

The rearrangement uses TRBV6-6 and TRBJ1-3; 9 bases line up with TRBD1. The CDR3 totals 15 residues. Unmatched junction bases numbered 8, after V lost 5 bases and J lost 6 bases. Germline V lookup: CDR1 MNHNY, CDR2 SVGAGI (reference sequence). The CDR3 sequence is CASSPADRGVNTIYF. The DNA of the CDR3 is TGTGCCAGCAGTCCAGCGGACAGGGGCGTAAACACCATATATTTT.

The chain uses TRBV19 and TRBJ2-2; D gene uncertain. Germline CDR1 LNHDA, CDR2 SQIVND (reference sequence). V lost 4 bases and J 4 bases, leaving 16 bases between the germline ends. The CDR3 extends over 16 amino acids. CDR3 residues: CASSNVAMKFTGELFF. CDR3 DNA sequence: TGTGCCAGTAGTAATGTGGCGATGAAATTCACCGGGGAGCTGTTTTTT. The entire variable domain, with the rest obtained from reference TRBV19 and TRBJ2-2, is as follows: DGGITQSPKYLFRKEGQNVTLSCEQNLNHDAMYWYRQDPGQGLRLIYYSQIVNDFQKGDIAEGYSVSREKKESFPLTVTSAQKNPTAFYLCASSNVAMKFTGELFFGEGSRLTVL.

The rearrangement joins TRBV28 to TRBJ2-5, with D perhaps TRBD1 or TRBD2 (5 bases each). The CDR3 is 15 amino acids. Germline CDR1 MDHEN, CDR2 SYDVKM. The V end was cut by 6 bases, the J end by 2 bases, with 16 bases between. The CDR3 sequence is CASSPLWGSQETQYF. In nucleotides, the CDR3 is TGTGCCAGCAGCCCCCTGTGGGGGAGTCAAGAGACCCAGTACTTC.

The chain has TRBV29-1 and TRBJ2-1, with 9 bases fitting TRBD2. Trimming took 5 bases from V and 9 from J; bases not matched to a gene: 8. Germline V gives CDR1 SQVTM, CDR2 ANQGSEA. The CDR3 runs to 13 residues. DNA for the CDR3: TGCAGCGTTATTCTGCGGGGGGGCGGTGAGCAGTTCTTC. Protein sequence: CSVILRGGGEQFF.

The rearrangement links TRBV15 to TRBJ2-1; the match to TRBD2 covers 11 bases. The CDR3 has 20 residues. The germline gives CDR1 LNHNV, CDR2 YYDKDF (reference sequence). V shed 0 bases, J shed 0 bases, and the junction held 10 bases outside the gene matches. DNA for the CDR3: TGTGCCACCAGCAGAGATGGGGTAGCGGGGGGGCCTAGCTCCTACAATGAGCAGTTCTTC. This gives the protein CATSRDGVAGGPSSYNEQFF.

The CDR3 DNA is TGTGCCAGCAGCTTAGGCGTAAACACTAATGAAAAACTGTTTTTT. The encoded protein is CASSLGVNTNEKLFF. The chain links TRBV7-9 to TRBJ1-4; D gene unclear. The V and J ends lost 1 base and 2 bases respectively, with 8 bases between them. This CDR3 region has 15 residues. CDR1 is SEHNR and CDR2 is FQNEAQ in the germline V gene (reference sequence). Looking up the rest from reference TRBV7-9 and TRBJ1-4 gives the full variable domain: DTGVSQNPRHKITKRGQNVTFRCDPISEHNRLYWYRQTLGQGPEFLTYFQNEAQLEKSRLLSDRFSAERPKGSFSTLEIQRTEQGDSAMYLCASSLGVNTNEKLFFGSGTQLSVL.

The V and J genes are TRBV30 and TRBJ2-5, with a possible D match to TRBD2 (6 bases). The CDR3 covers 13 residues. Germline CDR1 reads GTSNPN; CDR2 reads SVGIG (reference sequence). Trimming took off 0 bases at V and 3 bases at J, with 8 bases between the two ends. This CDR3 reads CAWSVGGKETQYF. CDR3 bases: TGTGCCTGGAGTGTTGGCGGGAAAGAGACCCAGTACTTC.